This T cell receptor beta chain derives from a study of Tregs in tolerant kidney transplant recipients (dated by TCRdb to between 2018 and 2020). Notes on the research overall: The study applied TCRbeta sequencing to find donor-specific regulatory T cells before combined kidney and bone marrow transplantation and then followed those same cells after transplant. TCRbeta repertoire sequencing was used in a few healthy controls to compare several ways of expanding Tregs specific for an allogeneic donor.

For this chain, trimming is 4 bases at the V end and 3 bases at the J end, and the number of junction bases without a gene match is 8. From cysteine to phenylalanine, the CDR3 is 15 amino acids long. Only the CDR3 region is kept as DNA, spanning 45 bases read in frame from base 1. Via the germline V gene, CDR1 is MDHEN and CDR2 SYDVKM. For TCRbeta CDR3 sequencing, genomic DNA from the sorted cells was extracted using the QIAGEN DNeasy Blood and Tissue Kit. High-throughput TCRbeta CDR3 sequencing, which included PCR amplification with bias correction and internal controls, was done commercially through immunoSEQ. In the original analysis: Unique productive TCRbeta sequences were defined by CDR3 nucleotide sequence where primers matched, otherwise by CDR3 amino acid sequence with Vbeta and Jbeta genes. To correct for sorting error, sequences found in more than one sorted population at a frequency ratio of 2:1 or less were discarded, and the remaining shared sequences were assigned to the population with the higher frequency. Sequences were defined as donor-reactive when expanded at least 5-fold in CFSE-low cells versus unstimulated cells and present at a frequency of at least 0.01% in CFSE-low cells. Repertoire divergence was quantified by Jensen-Shannon divergence using the top 100 TCRbeta sequences ranked by frequency. When a sample had multiple sequencing runs, each run was corrected for sorting error separately and the runs were then pooled. TCRdb's version of the immuneACCESS table is confined to in-frame rearrangements and falls short of the full clone set. An unresolved V gene accounts for under half of the shortfall where checked; the remainder is of unknown origin. That table gives V, J and clone size, and the DNA gave D and trimming. This sample is represented by more than 95,000 clones; about 90% of them were singletons. Jointly, the top ten make up roughly 0.63% of the sample.

Thawed PBMCs were FACS-sorted into unstimulated Tregs (CD4+CD25+CD127-), CD4+ non-Tregs (CD4+CD25-), CD4 cells and CD8 cells. Blood from healthy controls was obtained either from healthy volunteers or as purchased buffy coats. Healthy control blood was processed by Ficoll density gradient to PBMCs and cryopreserved; patient PBMCs were collected before and after transplant. What the work shows at the level of the full study, not this receptor alone: Expanding Tregs with activated donor B cells appeared to identify the most biologically relevant and donor-specific TCRbeta repertoire. Biological reproducibility was not examined directly, but technical replication error appeared to be minimal. Because the study included only a small number of patients, the results must be confirmed in larger populations and under other immunosuppression protocols.

For this clone: Its binding antigen is unknown. No quality values exist for individual bases; no much larger clone is one base distant.

Sequencing was done on a sample of CD4+ T cells from blood. This clonotype originated in a human donor in good health. The chain employs TRBV28 and TRBJ1-2; the central 7 bases match TRBD1. Here is the DNA: TGTGCCAGCAGTTCGCCAGGGGGTACGGACTATGGCTACACCTTC. It encodes CASSSPGGTDYGYTF.